This T cell receptor beta chain came from a study of T cells after yellow fever vaccination. Study-wide findings and caveats: Abundant clonotypes from the bulk population could contaminate FACS-sorted repertoires. At 96% for CD4 and approximately 89% for CD8, most primary-vaccination clones showed up again after the booster. Among all clonotypes, a small share was observed in both CD4 and CD8 compartments.

5'RACE template switching added a universal primer site and UMIs to TCR cDNA. Via MiXCR, TCRdb re-called the 5' RACE reads, giving one row per CDR3 protein. The sample lists some 54,000 distinct CDR3 sequences, 5% to 8.5% seen once, with more than 20% in the top ten. The table lists this clonotype with many counts. J gave up 2 bases and V 5 bases, and 4 bases lay outside the gene matches. This CDR3 contains 15 residues. The germline CDR1 and CDR2 sequences are MNHEY and SVGAGI. This TCR was sampled from a man aged 18 to 29 who received the YFV17D yellow fever vaccine. Sequencing used CD8+ T cells not binding an NS4B(214-222) dextramer, sorted from PBMCs, obtained roughly seven weeks after the first yellow fever vaccination. The genes are TRBV6-5 and TRBJ2-5, with TRBD2 identical over 11 bases. CDR3: CASSTSGGIQETQYF. CDR3 nucleotide sequence: TGTGCCAGCAGTACTAGCGGGGGAATACAAGAGACCCAGTACTTC.